This entry features one TCR beta chain sequence. Using immunoSEQ multiplex PCR, the repertoire was profiled, and TCRdb retains in-frame clones only, with some absent. The sample yields some 64,000 clones, around 88% seen once. The data originate from a study of PD-1 blockade in classical Hodgkin lymphoma. All patients experienced relapse after autologous stem cell transplantation, and brentuximab vedotin exposure was variable. The CDR3 is 13 amino acids. The ends were cut back, 5 bases at V and 0 bases at J, with 7 bases in the middle. Germline V gives CDR1 MDHEN, CDR2 SYDVKM. This chain uses TRBV28 with TRBJ1-1; D gene uncertain. The TCR was taken from a human donor with classical Hodgkin lymphoma. The sample consisted of peripheral blood mononuclear cells (PBMCs), taken at baseline. The CDR3 nucleotides read TGTGCCAGCAGTGTAACGGTGAACACTGAAGCTTTCTTT. Translation gives CASSVTVNTEAFF.